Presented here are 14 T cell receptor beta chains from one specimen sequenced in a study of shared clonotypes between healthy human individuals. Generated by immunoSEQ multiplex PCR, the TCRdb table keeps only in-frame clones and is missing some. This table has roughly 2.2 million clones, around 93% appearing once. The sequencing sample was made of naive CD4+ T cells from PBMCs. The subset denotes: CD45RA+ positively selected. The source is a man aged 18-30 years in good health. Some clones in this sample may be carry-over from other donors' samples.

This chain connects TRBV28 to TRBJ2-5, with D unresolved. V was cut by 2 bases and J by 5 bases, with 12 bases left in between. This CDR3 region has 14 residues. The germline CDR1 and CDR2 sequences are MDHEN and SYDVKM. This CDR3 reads CASSLPAAPETQYF. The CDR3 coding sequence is TGTGCCAGCAGTTTACCCGCCGCTCCGGAGACCCAGTACTTC.

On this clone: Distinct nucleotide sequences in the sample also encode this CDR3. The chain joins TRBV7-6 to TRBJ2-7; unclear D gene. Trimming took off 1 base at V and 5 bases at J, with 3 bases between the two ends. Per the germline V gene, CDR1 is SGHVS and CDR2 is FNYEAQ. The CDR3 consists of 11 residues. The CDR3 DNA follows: TGTGCCAGCAGCTTAGGAGACGAGCAGTACTTC. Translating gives CASSLGDEQYF.

The CDR3 spells CASSSTSGRAGELFF. The CDR3 DNA reads TGTGCCAGCAGCTCGACTAGCGGGAGGGCCGGGGAGCTGTTTTTT. The rearrangement uses TRBV7-2 and TRBJ2-2; 14 bases match TRBD2. The germline V gene encodes CDR1 SGHTA and CDR2 FQGNSA. J gave up 6 bases and V 4 bases, and 1 base lay outside the gene matches. This CDR3 is built from 15 residues.

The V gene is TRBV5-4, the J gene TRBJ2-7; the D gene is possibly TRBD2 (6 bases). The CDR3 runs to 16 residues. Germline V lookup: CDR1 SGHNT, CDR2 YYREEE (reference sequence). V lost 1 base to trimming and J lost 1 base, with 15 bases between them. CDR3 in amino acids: CASSLFTGELSYEQYF. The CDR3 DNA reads TGTGCCAGCAGCTTGTTTACGGGAGAGTTGTCCTACGAGCAGTACTTC.

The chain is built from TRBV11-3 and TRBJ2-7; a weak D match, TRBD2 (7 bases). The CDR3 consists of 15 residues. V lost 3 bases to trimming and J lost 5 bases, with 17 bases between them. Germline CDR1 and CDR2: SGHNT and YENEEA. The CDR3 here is CASSLAGARIDEQYF. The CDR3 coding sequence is TGTGCCAGCAGCTTGGCGGGGGCCCGGATCGACGAGCAGTACTTC.

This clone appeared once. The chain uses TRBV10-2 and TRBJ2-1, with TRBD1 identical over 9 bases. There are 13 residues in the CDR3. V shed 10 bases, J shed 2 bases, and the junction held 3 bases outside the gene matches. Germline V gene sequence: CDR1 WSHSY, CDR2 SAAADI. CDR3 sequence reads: CAIRQGAYNEQFF. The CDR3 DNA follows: TGCGCCATCCGACAGGGGGCCTACAATGAGCAGTTCTTC.

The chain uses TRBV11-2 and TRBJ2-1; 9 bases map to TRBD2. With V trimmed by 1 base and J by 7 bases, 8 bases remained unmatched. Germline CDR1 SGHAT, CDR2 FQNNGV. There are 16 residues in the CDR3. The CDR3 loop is CASSLGGGLAENEQFF. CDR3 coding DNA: TGTGCCAGCAGCTTAGGGGGGGGACTAGCTGAGAATGAGCAGTTCTTC.

The CDR3 bases are TGCGCCAGCAGCTTGGGACAGGGGTATTACAATGAGCAGTTCTTC. Its protein is CASSLGQGYYNEQFF. V gene TRBV5-1 combines with J gene TRBJ2-1; 8 bases line up with TRBD1. The CDR3 length is 15 residues. Losses at the gene ends were 0 bases for V and 4 bases for J; bases not matched to a gene: 3. Germline V gene lookup returns CDR1 SGHRS and CDR2 YFSETQ.

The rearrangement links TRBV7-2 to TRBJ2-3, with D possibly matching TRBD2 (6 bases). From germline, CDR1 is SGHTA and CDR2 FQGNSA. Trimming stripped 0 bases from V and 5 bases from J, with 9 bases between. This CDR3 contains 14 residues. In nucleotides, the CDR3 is TGTGCCAGCAGCTTAGCACGGGGGATAGATACGCAGTATTTT. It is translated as CASSLARGIDTQYF.

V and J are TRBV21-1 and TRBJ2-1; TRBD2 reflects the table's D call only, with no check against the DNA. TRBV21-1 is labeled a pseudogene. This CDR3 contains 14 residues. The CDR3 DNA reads TGTGCCAGCAGCAAAGAGTGGAGGGGCAATGAGCAGTTCTTC. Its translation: CASSKEWRGNEQFF.

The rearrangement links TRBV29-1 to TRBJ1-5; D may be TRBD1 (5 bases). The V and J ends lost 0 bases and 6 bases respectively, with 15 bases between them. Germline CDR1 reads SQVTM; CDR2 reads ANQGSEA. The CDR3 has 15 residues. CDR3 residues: CSVEEGTGTAQPQHF. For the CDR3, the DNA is TGCAGCGTTGAAGAGGGGACTGGGACGGCTCAGCCCCAGCATTTT.

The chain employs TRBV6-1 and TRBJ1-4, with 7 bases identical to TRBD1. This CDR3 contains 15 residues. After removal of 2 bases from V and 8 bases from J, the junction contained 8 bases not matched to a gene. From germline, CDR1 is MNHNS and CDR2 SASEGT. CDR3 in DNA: TGTGCCAGCAGTGAATATAAGGGGGCTGGGGAAAAACTGTTTTTT. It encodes CASSEYKGAGEKLFF.

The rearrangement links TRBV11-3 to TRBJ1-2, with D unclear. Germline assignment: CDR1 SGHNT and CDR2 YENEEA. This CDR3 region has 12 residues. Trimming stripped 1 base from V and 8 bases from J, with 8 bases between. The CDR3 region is CASSLVRGGYTF. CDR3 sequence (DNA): TGTGCCAGCAGCTTAGTGCGGGGAGGCTACACCTTC.

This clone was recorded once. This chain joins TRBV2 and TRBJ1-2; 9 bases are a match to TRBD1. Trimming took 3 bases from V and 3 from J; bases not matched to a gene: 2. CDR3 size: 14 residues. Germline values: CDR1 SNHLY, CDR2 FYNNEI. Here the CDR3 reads CASSERDRDYGYTF. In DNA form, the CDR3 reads TGTGCCAGCAGTGAGAGGGACAGGGACTATGGCTACACCTTC.